The present entry profiles one T cell receptor (beta chain) with its context. Germline V gives CDR1 LGHDT, CDR2 YNNKEL (reference sequence). This CDR3 contains 14 residues. Trimming stripped 1 base from V and 5 bases from J, with 9 bases between. This sample is drawn from a study of Ad26.COV2.S vaccination and SARS-CoV-2 variants. The data were produced by immunoSEQ multiplex PCR, yet TCRdb's version contains in-frame clones alone and is incomplete. The sample lists about 320,000 clones, around 85% occurring once. The treatment is: 15 to 20 received Ad26.COV2.S at low or high dose, single or two shots; roughly five received placebo; per-sample allocation not given. All samples were drawn on day 63, counting from the first vaccine or placebo injection.

The sample in question was peripheral blood, obtained in a trial of Ad26.COV2.S vaccine versus placebo. This clonotype originated in a person aged 18-60 years who received the Ad26.COV2.S COVID-19 vaccine or a placebo. The chain links TRBV3-1 (or the pseudogene TRBV3-2) to TRBJ2-1; the D gene could be TRBD1 or TRBD2 (5 bases each). In DNA form, the CDR3 reads TGTGCCAGCAGCCAAGCAAGGGGAGACAATGAGCAGTTCTTC. This translates into CASSQARGDNEQFF.